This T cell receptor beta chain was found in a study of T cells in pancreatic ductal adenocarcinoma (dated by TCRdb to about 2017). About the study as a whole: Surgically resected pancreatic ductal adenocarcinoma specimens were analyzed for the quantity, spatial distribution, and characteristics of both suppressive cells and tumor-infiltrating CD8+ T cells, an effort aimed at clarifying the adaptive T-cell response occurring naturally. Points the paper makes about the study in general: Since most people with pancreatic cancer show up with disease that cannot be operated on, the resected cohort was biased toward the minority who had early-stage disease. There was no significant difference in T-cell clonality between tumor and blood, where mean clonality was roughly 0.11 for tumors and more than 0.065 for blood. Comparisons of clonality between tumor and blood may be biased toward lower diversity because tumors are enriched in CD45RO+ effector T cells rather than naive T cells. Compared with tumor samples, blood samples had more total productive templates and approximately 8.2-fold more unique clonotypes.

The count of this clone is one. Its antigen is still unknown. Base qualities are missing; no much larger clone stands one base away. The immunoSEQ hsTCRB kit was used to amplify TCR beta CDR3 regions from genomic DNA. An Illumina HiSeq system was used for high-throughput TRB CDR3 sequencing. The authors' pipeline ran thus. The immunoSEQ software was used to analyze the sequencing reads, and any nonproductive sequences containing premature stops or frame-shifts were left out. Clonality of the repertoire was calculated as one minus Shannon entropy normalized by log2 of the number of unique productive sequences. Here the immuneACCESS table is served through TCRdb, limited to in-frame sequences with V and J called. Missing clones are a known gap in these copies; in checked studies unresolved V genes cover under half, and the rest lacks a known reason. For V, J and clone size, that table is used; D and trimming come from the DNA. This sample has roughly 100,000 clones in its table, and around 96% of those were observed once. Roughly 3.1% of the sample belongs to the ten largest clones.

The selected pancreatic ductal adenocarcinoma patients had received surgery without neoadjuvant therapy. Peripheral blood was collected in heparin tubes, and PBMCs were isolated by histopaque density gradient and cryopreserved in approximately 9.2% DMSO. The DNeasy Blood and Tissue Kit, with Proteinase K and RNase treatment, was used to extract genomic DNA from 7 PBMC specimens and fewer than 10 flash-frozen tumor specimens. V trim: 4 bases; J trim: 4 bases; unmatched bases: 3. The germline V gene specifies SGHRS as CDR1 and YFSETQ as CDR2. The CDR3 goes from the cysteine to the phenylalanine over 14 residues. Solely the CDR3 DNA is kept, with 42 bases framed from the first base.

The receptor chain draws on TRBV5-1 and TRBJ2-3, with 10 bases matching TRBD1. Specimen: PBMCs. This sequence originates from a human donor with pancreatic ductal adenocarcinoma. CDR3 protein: CASSQGQGADTQYF. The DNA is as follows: TGCGCCAGCAGCCAAGGACAGGGGGCAGATACGCAGTATTTT.